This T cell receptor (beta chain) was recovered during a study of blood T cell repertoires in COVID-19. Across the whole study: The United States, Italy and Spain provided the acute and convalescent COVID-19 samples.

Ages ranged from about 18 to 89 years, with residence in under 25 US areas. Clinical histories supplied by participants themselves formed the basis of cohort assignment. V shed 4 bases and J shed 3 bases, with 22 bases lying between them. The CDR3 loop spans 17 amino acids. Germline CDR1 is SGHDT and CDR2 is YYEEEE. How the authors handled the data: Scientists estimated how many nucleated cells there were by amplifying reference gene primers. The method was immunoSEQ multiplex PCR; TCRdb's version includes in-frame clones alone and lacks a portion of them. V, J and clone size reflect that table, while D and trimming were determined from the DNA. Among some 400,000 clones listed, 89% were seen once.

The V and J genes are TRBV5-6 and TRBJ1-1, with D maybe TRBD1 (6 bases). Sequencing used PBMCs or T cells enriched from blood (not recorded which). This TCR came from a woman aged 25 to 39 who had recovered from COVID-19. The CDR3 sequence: CASSPRGRGIKDTEAFF. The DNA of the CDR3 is TGTGCCAGCAGCCCTCGTGGTAGGGGGATTAAGGACACTGAAGCTTTCTTT.